This T cell receptor beta chain is from a study of T cell responses to AZD1222 COVID-19 vaccine (dated by TCRdb to the early 2020s). Study-level background: A total of more than 230 trial participants underwent TCR sequencing, of whom 200 to 220 had received two doses of AZD1222 and some 26 had received two doses of the MenACWY control vaccine. Trial participants were enrolled into age subgroups of 18-55, 56-69 and 70-plus years, which contained around 140, 26 and 57 TCR-sequenced participants, respectively. What the work shows at the level of the full study, not this receptor alone: Because no day 14 peak-response samples were available, repertoires were characterized only after the peak T cell response. The whole spike protein was spanned by vaccine-associated CD4 TCRs, and dominant responses were seen in regions 160-218 and 743-854. Participants were mostly white British and included more females than males, and it was suggested by the authors that clonal diversity may have been underestimated. Conclusions about previously exposed vaccinees were limited because only six AZD1222 recipients were SARS-CoV-2 seropositive at baseline. After two AZD1222 doses, spike-specific TCR breadth and depth were significantly higher than at day 0 and than in MenACWY recipients. The 56-69-year group was small, and its depth increase did not reach significance, likely because of low power. Reportedly, close to half of the unique spike-specific TCRs recognized epitopes lying outside the regions that are mutated in the B.1.351 and B.1.1.7 variants.

The CDR3 regions of human TCRbeta chains were analyzed by immunosequencing. On the study's bioinformatics: Repertoire TCRs were matched against a reference library of SARS-CoV-2-specific TCRs generated with the MIRA antigen-specificity platform. Breadth was defined as the fraction of unique TCRs that were SARS-CoV-2-associated. Depth was defined as the fraction of total T cells that were SARS-CoV-2-associated. Using the MIRA data, each spike-specific TCR was mapped to the spike region that the TCR reacts to and placed in a CD4 or CD8 class. Log10-transformed breadth and depth values were compared by one-way ANOVA with Sidak's multiple comparisons tests. TCRdb carries this immuneACCESS record with in-frame sequences only. Its versions omit some clonotypes, under half of them owing to an unresolved V gene in the studies checked, with the rest unexplained. From that table come the V and J calls and clone size; the DNA was used to work out D and trimming. This sample lists about 120,000 clones; around 94% were detected once. The ten largest make up 1.6% of the sample.

V was cut back by 5 bases and J by 6 bases, leaving a gap of 14 bases between them. Via the germline V gene, CDR1 is SGHAT and CDR2 FQNNGV. The CDR3 measures 13 amino acids from cysteine to phenylalanine. The retained sequence is limited to the CDR3, 39 bases, with the frame set at the first base. The time point label on this specimen signifies: about 28 days (+/-7) after the second vaccine dose. AZD1222 recipients given second doses at about 4 weeks or at about 12 weeks were pooled, since spike-specific TCR depth and breadth were not found to differ between the two schedules. Vaccinee samples came from UK trials COV001 and COV002, including a single-blind randomized controlled phase 2/3 trial of AZD1222 (ChAdOx1 nCoV-19) in healthy adults. For TCRbeta chain sequencing, PBMC samples from trial participants were taken at day 0 and at day 28 after the second dose. In the case of this clone: Its antigen is unknown. It has no much larger one-base neighbor in the sample; base qualities were not kept.

This chain is built from TRBV11-2 and TRBJ2-7, with TRBD1 as a weak D call on 6 bases. The source was peripheral blood, collected 28 days after the second AZD1222 dose. The TCR sequence derives from an adult who received the AZD1222 COVID-19 vaccine. The DNA sequence reads TGTGCCAGCAGCGCACATCAGGGGTCCGAGCAGTACTTC. Its protein product is CASSAHQGSEQYF.